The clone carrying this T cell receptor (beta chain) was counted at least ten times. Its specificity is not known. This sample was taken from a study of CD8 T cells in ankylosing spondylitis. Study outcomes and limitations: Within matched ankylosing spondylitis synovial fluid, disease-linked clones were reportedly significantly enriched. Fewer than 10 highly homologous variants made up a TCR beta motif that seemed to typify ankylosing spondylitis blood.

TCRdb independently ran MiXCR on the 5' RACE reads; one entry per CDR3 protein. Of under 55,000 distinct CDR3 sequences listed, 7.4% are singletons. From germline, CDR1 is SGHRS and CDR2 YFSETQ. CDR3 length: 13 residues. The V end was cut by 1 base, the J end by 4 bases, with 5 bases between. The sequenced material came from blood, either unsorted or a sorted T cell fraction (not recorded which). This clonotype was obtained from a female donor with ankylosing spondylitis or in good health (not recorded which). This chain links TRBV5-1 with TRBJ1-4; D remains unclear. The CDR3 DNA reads TGCGCCAGCAGCTTGAGCCTTAATGAAAAACTGTTTTTT. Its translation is CASSLSLNEKLFF. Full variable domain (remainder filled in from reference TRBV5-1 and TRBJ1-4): KAGVTQTPRYLIKTRGQQVTLSCSPISGHRSVSWYQQTPGQGLQFLFEYFSETQRNKGNFPGRFSGRQFSNSRSEMNVSTLELGDSALYLCASSLSLNEKLFFGSGTQLSVL.